This is a list of T cell receptor beta chains from one sample in a study of Ad26.COV2.S vaccination and SARS-CoV-2 variants. Only in-frame clones appear in the TCRdb table, and some are missing; sequencing was by immunoSEQ multiplex PCR. This table holds hundreds of thousands of clones, 85% found once. The sequencing used peripheral blood, collected in a trial of Ad26.COV2.S vaccine versus placebo. The receptors derive from a person aged 18 to 59 who received the Ad26.COV2.S COVID-19 vaccine or a placebo. The CDR3 runs from the conserved cysteine through the conserved F or W. A D gene is named only where the DNA matches it firmly. Size is omitted from some rows. Given values are once, few, many or a class for expanded clones.

length: 17
J: TRBJ2-2
V: TRBV11-2
D: NA
size: NA
CDR3: CASSLGRVAANTGELFF
DNA: TGTGCCAGCAGCTTAGGGCGCGTAGCTGCGAACACCGGGGAGCTGTTTTTT

length: 17
J: TRBJ2-3
V: TRBV10-3
D: TRBD2
size: NA
CDR3: CAISESKGLAVADTQYF
DNA: TGTGCCATCAGTGAGTCGAAAGGACTAGCGGTTGCAGATACGCAGTATTTT

length: 14
J: TRBJ2-4
V: TRBV29-1
D: TRBD1
size: NA
CDR3: CSVWVRGRVDIQYF
DNA: TGCAGCGTTTGGGTCAGGGGGCGGGTAGACATTCAGTACTTC

length: 13
J: TRBJ2-5
V: TRBV7-2
D: NA
size: NA
CDR3: CASSLRRRETQYF
DNA: TGTGCCAGCAGCTTGAGGCGGAGGGAGACCCAGTACTTC

length: 15
J: TRBJ2-6
V: TRBV4-3
D: NA
size: NA
CDR3: CASSQGSSGANVLTF
DNA: TGCGCCAGCAGCCAAGGAAGCTCTGGGGCCAACGTCCTGACTTTC

length: 18
J: TRBJ2-1
V: TRBV6-6
D: TRBD2
size: NA
CDR3: CASSPDKREGLSYNEQFF
DNA: TGTGCCAGCAGTCCCGATAAGCGGGAGGGCCTCTCCTACAATGAGCAGTTCTTC

length: 13
J: TRBJ1-4
V: TRBV7-9
D: TRBD1
size: NA
CDR3: CASVRRGQEKLFF
DNA: TGTGCCAGCGTGCGGAGGGGGCAAGAAAAACTGTTTTTT

length: 15
J: TRBJ2-7
V: TRBV2
D: TRBD2
size: NA
CDR3: CASRGGLAGVSEQYF
DNA: TGTGCCAGCAGGGGGGGACTAGCGGGAGTCTCCGAGCAGTACTTC

length: 14
J: TRBJ2-2
V: TRBV6-5
D: TRBD2
size: NA
CDR3: CASRLAGDTGELFF
DNA: TGTGCCAGCCGACTAGCGGGAGACACCGGGGAGCTGTTTTTT

length: 14
J: TRBJ2-7
V: TRBV7-8
D: NA
size: NA
CDR3: CASSSPIGPYEQYF
DNA: TGTGCCAGCAGCTCCCCCATCGGCCCCTACGAGCAGTACTTC

length: 13
J: TRBJ1-6
V: TRBV19
D: NA
size: once
CDR3: CASSSTVNSPLHF
DNA: TGTGCCAGTAGTTCGACAGTCAATTCACCCCTCCACTTT

length: 12
J: TRBJ1-2
V: TRBV28
D: NA
size: NA
CDR3: CASSPTGYGYTF
DNA: TGTGCCAGCAGTCCGACGGGCTATGGCTACACCTTC

length: 16
J: TRBJ2-5
V: TRBV5-1
D: NA
size: NA
CDR3: CASSLERADYQETQYF
DNA: TGCGCCAGCAGCTTGGAAAGGGCTGATTACCAAGAGACCCAGTACTTC

length: 16
J: TRBJ2-1
V: TRBV5-1
D: NA
size: few
CDR3: CASSLFSSGLYNEQFF
DNA: TGCGCCAGCAGCTTGTTTTCATCCGGGTTATACAATGAGCAGTTCTTC